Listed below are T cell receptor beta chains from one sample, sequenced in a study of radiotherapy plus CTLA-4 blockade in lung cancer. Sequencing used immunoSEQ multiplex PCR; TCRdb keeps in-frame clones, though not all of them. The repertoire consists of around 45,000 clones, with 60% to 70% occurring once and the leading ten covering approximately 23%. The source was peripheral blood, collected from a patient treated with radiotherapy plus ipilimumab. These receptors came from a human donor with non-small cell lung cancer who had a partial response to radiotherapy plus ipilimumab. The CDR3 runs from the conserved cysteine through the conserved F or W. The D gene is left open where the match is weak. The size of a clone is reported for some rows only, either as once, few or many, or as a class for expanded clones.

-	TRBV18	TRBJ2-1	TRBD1	TGTGCCAGCTCACCAGCCGGACAGGGGGCGGGTGAGCAGTTCTTC	CASSPAGQGAGEQFF
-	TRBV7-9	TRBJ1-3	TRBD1	TGTGCCAGCAGCTTTGGACAGGGGGAAGACACCATATATTTT	CASSFGQGEDTIYF
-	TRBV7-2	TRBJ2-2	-	TGTGCCAGCAGCTTAGGAGCGGGTCCCGGGGAGCTGTTTTTT	CASSLGAGPGELFF
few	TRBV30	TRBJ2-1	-	TGTGCCTGGAGTGCCCGCATCTACTCTTCCGGCAATGAGCAGTTCTTC	CAWSARIYSSGNEQFF
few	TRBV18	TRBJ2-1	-	TGTGCCAGCTCACCCCGAGGTCTAGATGAGCAGTTCTTC	CASSPRGLDEQFF
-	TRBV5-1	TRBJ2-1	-	TGCGCCAGCAGCCGGGCAGGAGGGTCCTACAATGAGCAGTTCTTC	CASSRAGGSYNEQFF
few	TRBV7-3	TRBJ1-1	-	TGTGCCAGCAGCTTAGAGAGGAACACTGAAGCTTTCTTT	CASSLERNTEAFF
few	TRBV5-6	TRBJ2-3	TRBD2	TGTGCCAGCAGCGCGGGGACTAGCGGGAGTGATACGCAGTATTTT	CASSAGTSGSDTQYF
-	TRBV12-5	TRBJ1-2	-	TGTGCTAGTGGTTTATCTTCGGGGAGCGGCTACACCTTC	CASGLSSGSGYTF
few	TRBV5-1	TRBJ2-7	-	TGCGCCAGCAGCTCAAAGGACAGTCCGGGTTACGAGCAGTACTTC	CASSSKDSPGYEQYF
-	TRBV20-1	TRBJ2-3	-	TGCAGTGCTCTAGGTGATACGCAGTATTTT	CSALGDTQYF
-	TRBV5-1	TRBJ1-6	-	TGCGCCAGCAGCTTGGACAGAGAGAATTCACCCCTCCACTTT	CASSLDRENSPLHF
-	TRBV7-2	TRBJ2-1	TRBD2	TGTGCCAGCAGCACCGGACTAGTTTTCGATGAGCAGTTCTTC	CASSTGLVFDEQFF
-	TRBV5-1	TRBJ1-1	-	TGCGCCAGCAGCTTGGACGGAACAGGGATGACTGAAGCTTTCTTT	CASSLDGTGMTEAFF
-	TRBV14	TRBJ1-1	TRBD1	TGTGCCAGCAGTCGCCCGGGACAGGGTGGCACTGAAGCTTTCTTT	CASSRPGQGGTEAFF
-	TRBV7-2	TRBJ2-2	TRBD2	TGTGCCAGCAGCTTAGCTTCGGTTGCGGGGGGCCCCACCGGGGAGCTGTTTTTT	CASSLASVAGGPTGELFF
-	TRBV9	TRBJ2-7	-	TGTGCCAGCAGTGCCCGTGGAGCGGAACTGTACGAGCAGTACTTC	CASSARGAELYEQYF
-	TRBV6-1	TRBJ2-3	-	TGTGCCAGCGCGGTGCGGTACACAGATACGCAGTATTTT	CASAVRYTDTQYF
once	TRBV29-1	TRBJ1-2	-	TGCAGCGTTGACCCAGGGGCTGGTGGCTACACCTTC	CSVDPGAGGYTF
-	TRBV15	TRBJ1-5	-	TGTGCCACCAGCAGAGGGCAGTATAGCAATCAGCCCCAGCATTTT	CATSRGQYSNQPQHF
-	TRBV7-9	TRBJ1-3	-	TGTGCCTCTTCGGGCGGGGGGTTCGGAAACACCATATATTTT	CASSGGGFGNTIYF
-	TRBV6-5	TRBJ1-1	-	TGTGCCAGCATCAAAGATCAGGGTTATGGAGCTTTCTTT	CASIKDQGYGAFF
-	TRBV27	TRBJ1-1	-	TGTGCCAGCAGTTACCTCTCGACAGGCCGGGCCACTGAAGCTTTCTTT	CASSYLSTGRATEAFF
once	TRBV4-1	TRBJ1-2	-	TGCGCCAGCAGCCAACGTGGCACACCCCCTAACTATGGCTACACCTTC	CASSQRGTPPNYGYTF
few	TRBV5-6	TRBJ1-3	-	TGTGCCAGCAGCTCTAGGGCCGGGAACCAATATGGAAACACCATATATTTT	CASSSRAGNQYGNTIYF
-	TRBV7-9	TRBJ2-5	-	TGTGCCAGCACCTCTAGGGGCATGACAGAAGAGACCCAGTACTTC	CASTSRGMTEETQYF